This T cell receptor (beta chain) comes out of a study of shared clonotypes between healthy human individuals. CD45RO-negative CD8 cells positively selected for CCR7 made up the naive population, which excluded terminally differentiated effector memory CD45RA+ cells. Assay used: immunoSEQ multiplex PCR; TCRdb lists only in-frame clones, some missing. The sample has around 1,900,000 clones, around 93% seen once. The CDR3 length is 13 residues. V trimming: 4 bases; J trimming: 10 bases; junction bases outside the gene matches: 4. Germline V CDR1 and CDR2: SGDLS, YYNGEE. The chain carries TRBV9 and TRBJ2-5, with TRBD2 matching over 13 bases. This TCR came from a man aged 18 to 35 in good health. Some clones in this sample may be carry-over from other donors' samples. The sequenced sample was naive CD8+ T cells from PBMCs. CDR3 DNA sequence: TGTGCCAGCAGCAGCGGACTAGCGGGAGTCCAGTACTTC. This sequence encodes CASSSGLAGVQYF.